A single sample is the source of the 2 T cell receptor beta chains below, sequenced in a study of blood T cells in healthy people across ages. Alongside a J-beta primer mix, a sample-barcoded 5' primer served in a second PCR lasting 7 to 11 cycles. MiXCR, applied by TCRdb to the 5' RACE reads, yields one record per CDR3 protein. The table lists around 900,000 distinct CDR3 sequences, roughly 47% of them singletons. Source material: blood. Receptors were obtained from a woman aged 55 to 70 in good health.

The chain has TRBV6-1 and TRBJ2-6; possible D gene TRBD2, 5 bases. Trimming removed 6 bases at V and 4 bases at J, with 16 bases between. This CDR3 has 16 residues. The V gene's germline CDR1 is MNHNS and CDR2 SASEGT. The CDR3 nucleotides are TGTGCCAGCAGCCCCTCAGCGGAGGCCGGGGCCAACGTCCTGACTTTC. As protein: CASSPSAEAGANVLTF.

This clonotype was detected a few times. The chain uses TRBV28 and TRBJ1-2; a weak D match, TRBD1 (5 bases). V was shortened by 1 base and J by 4 bases, with 10 bases between the two germline ends. This CDR3 contains 14 residues. Germline V gene lookup returns CDR1 MDHEN and CDR2 SYDVKM. This chain's CDR3 is CASSLYGGSYGYTF. The DNA for the CDR3 is TGTGCCAGCAGTTTATACGGGGGATCCTATGGCTACACCTTC.